These 10 T cell receptor beta chains were sequenced from one sample in a study of blood T cell repertoires in COVID-19. The protocol was immunoSEQ multiplex PCR, while the TCRdb copy is restricted to in-frame clones and leaves out a portion. The data contain approximately 300,000 clones, around 83% of them seen just once; the ten biggest clones take up 1.2%. Sequencing was performed on peripheral blood. The receptors were sampled from a woman between 45 and 60 years old with acute or convalescent COVID-19.

The rearrangement uses TRBV15 and TRBJ2-3; 10 nucleotides line up with TRBD2. This CDR3 has 15 residues. V shed 5 bases and J 2 bases; nucleotides not matched to a gene: 4. Germline V CDR1 and CDR2: LNHNV, YYDKDF (reference sequence). The chain's CDR3 is CATSRTSGITDTQYF. DNA of the CDR3: TGTGCCACCAGCCGGACTAGCGGAATCACAGATACGCAGTATTTT.

The chain uses TRBV7-9 and TRBJ2-3, with 8 bases that match TRBD2. CDR3 length equals 15 residues. V lost 5 bases to trimming and J lost 0 bases; unmatched junction nucleotides: 4. The germline gives CDR1 SEHNR, CDR2 FQNEAQ (reference sequence). The CDR3: CASSPSGRSTDTQYF. CDR3 in DNA: TGTGCCAGCAGCCCTAGCGGGCGTAGCACAGATACGCAGTATTTT.

In its sample, this clone was seen a few times. The chain is built from TRBV5-4 and TRBJ2-7; D possibly corresponds to TRBD1 (5 bases). Germline assignment: CDR1 SGHNT and CDR2 YYREEE (reference sequence). V lost 0 bases to trimming and J lost 3 bases, with 13 bases between them. The CDR3 has 15 residues. Here the CDR3 DNA reads TGTGCCAGCAGCTTGGGAAGGACATCCCTCTACGAGCAGTACTTC. This sequence encodes CASSLGRTSLYEQYF. Complete variable domain (other parts from reference TRBV5-4 and TRBJ2-7): ETGVTQSPTHLIKTRGQQVTLRCSSQSGHNTVSWYQQALGQGPQFIFQYYREEENGRGNFPPRFSGLQFPNYSSELNVNALELDDSALYLCASSLGRTSLYEQYFGPGTRLTVT.

The count of this clone is one. The V gene is TRBV7-2, the J gene TRBJ2-5, with D possibly being TRBD1 (6 bases). Germline V gives CDR1 SGHTA, CDR2 FQGNSA. The CDR3 loop spans 15 amino acids. Trimming left V 5 bases short and J 7 bases short, with 20 bases between. The CDR3 nucleotides are TGTGCCAGCAGCCTACAGGGACCCTCTTATGGGACCCAGTACTTC. As protein: CASSLQGPSYGTQYF.

The chain employs TRBV25-1 and TRBJ1-4; 9 nucleotides agree with TRBD1. This CDR3 region has 16 residues. Germline V gene data show CDR1 as MGHDK and CDR2 as SYGVNS. V was pared by 3 bases and J by 3 bases, with 5 bases of the junction left unmatched. The CDR3 region has the DNA TGTGCCAGCAGTGACTCCGGGACAGGGTCTAATGAAAAACTGTTTTTT. Protein: CASSDSGTGSNEKLFF.

The rearrangement joins TRBV6-1 to TRBJ2-7; D is ambiguous. CDR1 is MNHNS and CDR2 is SASEGT in the germline V gene. The CDR3 extends over 11 amino acids. V lost 3 bases and J 4 bases, leaving 4 bases between the germline ends. CDR3 DNA sequence: TGTGCCAGCAGTGACAGGTACGAGCAGTACTTC. Its translation is CASSDRYEQYF.

V gene TRBV2 combines with J gene TRBJ2-3, with a possible D match to TRBD2 (6 bases). Germline CDR1 reads SNHLY; CDR2 reads FYNNEI. This CDR3 region has 15 residues. Trimming shortened V by 4 bases and J by 0 bases, and 11 bases separated the two germline ends. Here the CDR3 reads CASSVRRDSTDTQYF. In DNA, the CDR3 is TGTGCCAGCAGTGTGCGGCGGGACAGCACAGATACGCAGTATTTT.

This sequence joins TRBV30 and TRBJ1-6, with no clear D. Germline CDR1 reads GTSNPN; CDR2 reads SVGIG (reference sequence). Trimming left V 3 bases short and J 12 bases short, with 18 bases between. The CDR3 loop spans 14 amino acids. DNA of the CDR3: TGTGCCTGGAGGGACTACGGTGAGGCCGGACCCCTCCACTTT. Its translation: CAWRDYGEAGPLHF.

The V gene is TRBV10-3, the J gene TRBJ2-5; 15 bases match TRBD2. Looked up from germline, CDR1 is ENHRY and CDR2 is SYGVKD. This CDR3 spans 16 amino acids. The ends lost 5 bases at V and 4 bases at J; junction bases unmatched: 5. CDR3 amino acids: CAISHPGLAGGETQYF. The CDR3 DNA sequence: TGTGCCATCAGTCATCCGGGACTAGCGGGGGGAGAGACCCAGTACTTC.

The gene calls are TRBV19 and TRBJ2-1, with 9 bases aligning to TRBD1. This CDR3 region has 16 residues. V was pared by 5 bases and J by 5 bases, with 10 bases of the junction left unmatched. The germline CDR1 and CDR2 sequences are LNHDA and SQIVND (reference sequence). The chain's CDR3 is CASSPHRDRVNNEQFF. The CDR3 DNA is TGTGCCAGTAGTCCCCACCGGGACAGGGTGAACAATGAGCAGTTCTTC.